The 22 T cell receptor beta chains below all came from one sample that was sequenced in a study of cytomegalovirus exposure and HLA in healthy donors. The protocol was immunoSEQ multiplex PCR, while the TCRdb copy is restricted to in-frame clones and leaves out a portion. The data show approximately 200,000 clones, about 86% seen once. The sample was PBMCs. These receptors originate from a woman aged 18 to 35 in good health and CMV-seronegative.

V usage is TRBV28 and J usage is TRBJ1-5, with TRBD1 identical over 7 bases. V shed 5 bases, J shed 3 bases, and the junction held 16 bases outside the gene matches. The CDR3 is 18 residues long. Germline V lookup: CDR1 MDHEN, CDR2 SYDVKM. In DNA form, the CDR3 reads TGTGCCAGCAGTAAGGGCCGTGGGACAGAGTTACTCAATCAGCCCCAGCATTTT. Translation gives CASSKGRGTELLNQPQHF.

V usage is TRBV5-6 and J usage is TRBJ2-7; D is unresolved. This CDR3 has 12 residues. V lost 0 bases and J 7 bases, leaving 8 bases between the germline ends. Per the germline V gene, CDR1 is SGHDT and CDR2 is YYEEEE. The CDR3 reads CASSLALAEQYF. DNA for the CDR3: TGTGCCAGCAGCTTGGCCTTAGCAGAGCAGTACTTC.

The chain recombines TRBV7-8 with TRBJ2-2, with a weak D call TRBD2 (5 bases). Germline V CDR1 and CDR2: SGHVS, FQNEAQ. This CDR3 is built from 16 residues. Between the trimmed V and J ends, which lost 2 bases and 2 bases, there was a span of 12 bases. The CDR3: CASSLWVASNTGELFF. The CDR3 nucleotides are TGTGCCAGCAGCTTATGGGTAGCGTCCAACACCGGGGAGCTGTTTTTT.

This clone was observed once. The chain combines TRBV18 with TRBJ1-5; the D is unclear. This CDR3 has 15 residues. V lost 3 bases and J lost 4, with 13 bases in between. Germline V gene data show CDR1 as KGHSH and CDR2 as LQKENI. The chain's CDR3 is CASSPRSEGNQPQHF. The CDR3 DNA sequence: TGTGCCAGCTCACCCCGGTCAGAGGGTAATCAGCCCCAGCATTTT.

The chain links TRBV27 to TRBJ1-4; 8 bases are a match to TRBD1. The ends lost 5 bases at V and 3 bases at J; junction bases unmatched: 5. Looked up from germline, CDR1 is MNHEY and CDR2 is SMNVEV (reference sequence). CDR3 length equals 15 residues. The CDR3 region is CASSPYRGSNEKLFF. The CDR3 DNA follows: TGTGCCAGCAGTCCGTACAGGGGGTCTAATGAAAAACTGTTTTTT.

The chain uses TRBV12-2 and TRBJ1-2; the tabulated D call, TRBD1, remains unverified against the DNA. TRBV12-2 is marked as a pseudogene. The length of the CDR3 is 14 residues. The CDR3 is CASRLEDREEGYTF. CDR3 bases: TGTGCAAGTCGCTTAGAAGACAGGGAGGAAGGCTACACCTTC.

This chain links TRBV6-1 with TRBJ2-3; D gene unclear. The CDR3 loop spans 13 amino acids. The germline V gene has CDR1 MNHNS and CDR2 SASEGT. V was cut by 6 bases and J by 6 bases, with 13 bases left in between. For the CDR3, the DNA is TGTGCCAGCAGAGAGACAAGCCGCGATACGCAGTATTTT. Encoded protein: CASRETSRDTQYF.

The V call is TRBV7-9, the J call TRBJ2-7, with D possibly matching TRBD1 (5 bases). V dropped 5 bases and J dropped 1 base, with 15 bases sitting between them. This CDR3 is built from 15 residues. Germline V lookup: CDR1 SEHNR, CDR2 FQNEAQ (reference sequence). This CDR3 is CASSPRGARSYEQYF. The CDR3 bases are TGTGCCAGCAGCCCCCGTGGGGCGCGGTCCTACGAGCAGTACTTC.

This clone is a singleton in its sample. V and J are TRBV7-6 and TRBJ2-5, with a tentative D call TRBD1 (5 bases). Germline assignment: CDR1 SGHVS and CDR2 FNYEAQ. The CDR3 runs 16 residues. The V end was cut by 1 base, the J end by 4 bases, with 16 bases between. The CDR3 region is CASSLVVRQGGETQYF. The CDR3 nucleotides are TGTGCCAGCAGCTTAGTAGTCCGTCAGGGTGGAGAGACCCAGTACTTC.

The chain couples TRBV29-1 to TRBJ1-4; no firm D call. Trimming shortened V by 5 bases and J by 7 bases, and 14 bases separated the two germline ends. Per germline, CDR1 SQVTM and CDR2 ANQGSEA. The CDR3 covers 13 residues. Written as DNA, the CDR3 is TGCAGCGTTAGGAAGATGGGAGGTGAAAAACTGTTTTTT. Translating it yields CSVRKMGGEKLFF.

This chain links TRBV5-6 with TRBJ1-1, with D possibly being TRBD1 (6 bases). This CDR3 has 14 residues. V was shortened by 2 bases and J by 1 base, with 9 bases between the two germline ends. Per the germline V gene, CDR1 is SGHDT and CDR2 is YYEEEE. The CDR3 is CASSFWGPNTEAFF. DNA for the CDR3: TGTGCCAGCAGCTTCTGGGGGCCGAACACTGAAGCTTTCTTT.

The J gene is TRBJ1-1, the V gene TRBV5-4; no reliable D call. The CDR3 has 14 residues. Germline V gene lookup returns CDR1 SGHNT and CDR2 YYREEE (reference sequence). Trimming took 1 base from V and 1 from J, leaving 8 bases between them. The CDR3 here is CASSLSPRNTEAFF. CDR3 coding DNA: TGTGCCAGCAGCTTGTCACCGAGGAACACTGAAGCTTTCTTT. Combining the CDR3 with reference TRBV5-4 and TRBJ1-1 gives the whole variable domain ETGVTQSPTHLIKTRGQQVTLRCSSQSGHNTVSWYQQALGQGPQFIFQYYREEENGRGNFPPRFSGLQFPNYSSELNVNALELDDSALYLCASSLSPRNTEAFFGQGTRLTVV.

The J gene is TRBJ2-5, the V gene TRBV27; no clear D gene. V was shortened by 5 bases and J by 5 bases, with 15 bases between the two germline ends. Germline lookup yields CDR1 MNHEY and CDR2 SMNVEV (reference sequence). The CDR3 is 14 residues long. CDR3 loop: CASSARLTLETQYF. In nucleotides, the CDR3 is TGTGCCAGCAGTGCACGTCTAACTCTTGAGACCCAGTACTTC.

The chain carries TRBV4-1 and TRBJ2-5; the match to TRBD1 covers 10 bases. V shed 2 bases and J 2 bases; nucleotides not matched to a gene: 2. CDR3 length: 15 residues. Germline CDR1 is MGHRA and CDR2 is YSYEKL. CDR3 coding DNA: TGCGCCAGCAGCCAACCGGGACAGGGGCAAGAGACCCAGTACTTC. This encodes CASSQPGQGQETQYF.

The CDR3 is CASSRGGTTNEKLFF. The CDR3 nucleotides read TGTGCCAGCAGCCGCGGGGGGACAACTAATGAAAAACTGTTTTTT. This chain connects TRBV7-9 to TRBJ1-4; the D gene is possibly TRBD1 (5 bases). The CDR3 is 15 residues long. V was shortened by 5 bases and J by 0 bases, with 10 bases between the two germline ends. Germline lookup yields CDR1 SEHNR and CDR2 FQNEAQ (reference sequence).

The table lists this clone with a count of one. The rearrangement links TRBV9 to TRBJ2-3; weak D call: TRBD2 (6 bases). The CDR3 loop spans 18 amino acids. Germline V lookup: CDR1 SGDLS, CDR2 YYNGEE. Trimming pared 0 bases from V and 4 bases from J, leaving 21 bases between. CDR3 region: CASSVVGTGSPRADTQYF. Here the CDR3 DNA reads TGTGCCAGCAGCGTAGTAGGGACTGGAAGTCCAAGGGCAGATACGCAGTATTTT.

The CDR3 protein is CASSLGGLPEQYF. In nucleotides, the CDR3 is TGTGCCAGCAGCTTGGGGGGGCTACCCGAGCAGTACTTC. This rearrangement joins TRBV5-6 to TRBJ2-7, with a possible D match to TRBD1 (6 bases). V was shortened by 0 bases and J by 6 bases, with 10 bases between the two germline ends. The CDR3 has 13 residues. Germline lookup yields CDR1 SGHDT and CDR2 YYEEEE. Together with reference TRBV5-6 and TRBJ2-7, the CDR3 gives the full variable domain: DAGVTQSPTHLIKTRGQQVTLRCSPKSGHDTVSWYQQALGQGPQFIFQYYEEEERQRGNFPDRFSGHQFPNYSSELNVNALLLGDSALYLCASSLGGLPEQYFGPGTRLTVT.

The rearrangement links TRBV19 to TRBJ1-5; D gene uncertain. Germline assignment: CDR1 LNHDA and CDR2 SQIVND (reference sequence). The ends were cut back, 5 bases at V and 5 bases at J, with 19 bases in the middle. The CDR3 extends over 16 amino acids. CDR3 coding DNA: TGTGCCAGTAGTCCTCGAGGGAAGGGCGGCCATCAGCCCCAGCATTTT. This gives the protein CASSPRGKGGHQPQHF.

The chain joins TRBV7-9 to TRBJ2-7, with TRBD1 identical over 10 bases. V gave up 5 bases and J gave up 0 bases; unmatched junction bases: 4. The CDR3 is 15 residues long. Germline V CDR1 and CDR2: SEHNR, FQNEAQ (reference sequence). CDR3 region: CASSPRDRGSYEQYF. For the CDR3, the DNA is TGTGCCAGCAGCCCTCGGGACAGGGGCTCCTACGAGCAGTACTTC. The whole variable domain, remainder taken from reference TRBV7-9 and TRBJ2-7, is DTGVSQNPRHKITKRGQNVTFRCDPISEHNRLYWYRQTLGQGPEFLTYFQNEAQLEKSRLLSDRFSAERPKGSFSTLEIQRTEQGDSAMYLCASSPRDRGSYEQYFGPGTRLTVT.

This chain joins TRBV10-3 and TRBJ2-6; D is unresolved. The CDR3 extends over 15 amino acids. Germline CDR1 is ENHRY and CDR2 is SYGVKD. V lost 3 bases, J lost 1 base, and 7 bases lay in between. The CDR3 sequence: CAISDRQSGANVLTF. The CDR3 DNA follows: TGTGCCATCAGTGACCGCCAGTCTGGGGCCAACGTCCTGACTTTC.

The chain has TRBV6-5 and TRBJ1-5; D possibly corresponds to TRBD1 (6 bases). This CDR3 region has 13 residues. V dropped 8 bases and J dropped 4 bases, with 12 bases sitting between them. Germline CDR1 is MNHEY and CDR2 is SVGAGI. CDR3 in DNA: TGTGCCAGCGGAAGGGGGGGGAATCAGCCCCAGCATTTT. This codes for CASGRGGNQPQHF.

V gene TRBV28 combines with J gene TRBJ1-2; 11 bases line up with TRBD1. CDR1 is MDHEN and CDR2 is SYDVKM in the germline V gene. With V trimmed by 6 bases and J by 7 bases, 4 bases remained unmatched. This CDR3 is built from 13 residues. The DNA of the CDR3 is TGTGCCAGCAGAGGACAGGGGGCGCGTGGCTACACCTTC. This translates into CASRGQGARGYTF.